The T cell receptor (beta chain) described here comes from a study of a mutant IDH1 vaccine in newly diagnosed glioma. Study details: Initiation of the vaccine course occurred 4-6 weeks after radiotherapy alone, or alongside temozolomide cycles. The sex distribution of treated patients was about 62% male and roughly 40% female, with a mean age of around 43 years. Study-wide results and limits: Pseudoprogression apparently lacked any relation to changes in top peripheral T cell clonotypes.

CDR3 size: 16 residues. The germline V and J ends were trimmed by 0 bases and 0 bases, with 10 bases remaining between them. Per germline, CDR1 SGHDT and CDR2 YYEEEE. This sample's time point: week 47, end of study. The investigators gave 300 ug of mutant IDH1 20-mer peptide in each vaccine dose, together with topical imiquimod. As regards this clone: Its matching antigen is unknown.

Data came from immunoSEQ multiplex PCR; TCRdb stores just in-frame clones and leaves some out. The data contain some 32,000 clones, roughly 90% of them singletons. The sample was PBMCs, taken from a glioma patient whose treatment included an IDH1 peptide vaccine. The chain combines TRBV5-6 with TRBJ2-4; D is unresolved. This TCR came from a man aged 35 to 55 with glioma. In DNA form, the CDR3 reads TGTGCCAGCAGCTTGGGTACATCACTAGCCAAAAACATTCAGTACTTC. This gives the protein CASSLGTSLAKNIQYF.